Following are 12 T cell receptor beta chains from one sample sequenced in a study of OX40 agonist ivuxolimab in advanced cancers. Using immunoSEQ multiplex PCR, the repertoire was profiled, and TCRdb retains in-frame clones only, with some absent. In the table there are 80,000 to 95,000 clones, about nine tenths of which are singletons. This specimen consisted of CD4+ or CD8+ T cells sorted from blood, obtained in a trial of the OX40 agonist ivuxolimab. These receptors were taken from an adult with an advanced solid tumor such as melanoma, head and neck, liver or kidney cancer.

This chain joins TRBV10-3 and TRBJ2-7, with TRBD2 matching over 7 bases. Trimming removed 0 bases from V and 6 bases from J; junction bases left unmatched: 11. Germline CDR1 is ENHRY and CDR2 is SYGVKD. This CDR3 contains 16 residues. The DNA for the CDR3 is TGTGCCATCAGTGAGTCGCGGGGCCCAGCGGGACGCGAGCAGTACTTC. Translated: CAISESRGPAGREQYF.

This chain links TRBV6-6 with TRBJ2-7; 7 bases match TRBD2. The V segment lost 2 bases and the J segment 6 bases; nucleotides outside the gene matches: 10. CDR1 is MNHNY and CDR2 is SVGAGI in the germline V gene (reference sequence). This CDR3 region has 15 residues. The CDR3 here is CASSYPTSGGGEQYF. The CDR3 nucleotides read TGTGCCAGCAGTTACCCCACTAGTGGGGGGGGCGAGCAGTACTTC.

The chain has TRBV5-1 and TRBJ2-5; D gene unclear. The CDR3 totals 14 residues. V was pared by 4 bases and J by 0 bases, with 10 bases between. From germline, CDR1 is SGHRS and CDR2 YFSETQ. The CDR3, as DNA: TGCGCCAGCAGCCCCCTGGGTTACCAAGAGACCCAGTACTTC. Translating it yields CASSPLGYQETQYF. Using reference TRBV5-1 and TRBJ2-5 for the parts outside the CDR3, the full variable domain is KAGVTQTPRYLIKTRGQQVTLSCSPISGHRSVSWYQQTPGQGLQFLFEYFSETQRNKGNFPGRFSGRQFSNSRSEMNVSTLELGDSALYLCASSPLGYQETQYFGPGTRLLVL.

The V call is TRBV9, the J call TRBJ2-2; the match to TRBD2 covers 13 bases. The CDR3 is 16 residues long. Per the germline V gene, CDR1 is SGDLS and CDR2 is YYNGEE. V lost 0 bases to trimming and J lost 4 bases; unmatched junction nucleotides: 0. The CDR3 coding sequence is TGTGCCAGCAGCGTAGGACTAGCGGGGGGCACCGGGGAGCTGTTTTTT. Amino acids: CASSVGLAGGTGELFF.

The V call is TRBV7-9, the J call TRBJ2-1; D call uncertain. The germline gives CDR1 SEHNR, CDR2 FQNEAQ (reference sequence). The CDR3 spans 15 residues. V lost 0 bases and J 7 bases, leaving 13 bases between the germline ends. The CDR3 here is CASSLAWLLGNEQFF. The CDR3 coding sequence is TGTGCCAGCAGCTTAGCGTGGTTACTCGGAAATGAGCAGTTCTTC.

The DNA for the CDR3 is TGTGCCAGCAGTCCAGGACTAGCGGGGGGAGTAGACGAGCAGTACTTC. Translation: CASSPGLAGGVDEQYF. This chain links TRBV2 with TRBJ2-7, with 14 nucleotides matching TRBD2. V gave up 5 bases and J gave up 5 bases; unmatched junction bases: 8. This CDR3 region has 16 residues. The germline gives CDR1 SNHLY, CDR2 FYNNEI.

The chain recombines TRBV7-6 with TRBJ1-3; no firm D call. This CDR3 comprises 13 residues. Germline loops: CDR1 SGHVS, CDR2 FNYEAQ. V gave up 5 bases and J gave up 4 bases, with 9 bases separating them. The DNA of the CDR3 is TGTGCCAGCAGCCGTAGTGCGGGAAACACCATATATTTT. Residues: CASSRSAGNTIYF.

The chain is built from TRBV28 and TRBJ2-1; D ambiguous. Trimming removed 5 bases from V and 4 bases from J, with 6 bases in between. The CDR3 covers 12 residues. The germline V gene encodes CDR1 MDHEN and CDR2 SYDVKM. CDR3 protein: CASSAPYNEQFF. The CDR3 nucleotides read TGTGCCAGCAGTGCCCCTTACAATGAGCAGTTCTTC.

The gene calls are TRBV9 and TRBJ1-1, with 7 bases identical to TRBD1. Losses at the gene ends were 4 bases for V and 0 bases for J; bases not matched to a gene: 15. The length of the CDR3 is 18 residues. Germline V gene lookup returns CDR1 SGDLS and CDR2 YYNGEE. DNA of the CDR3: TGTGCCAGCAGCTCAAGTGGTCAGGGGGTAGGGGTGAACACTGAAGCTTTCTTT. This codes for CASSSSGQGVGVNTEAFF. Using reference TRBV9 and TRBJ1-1 for the parts outside the CDR3, the full variable domain is DSGVTQTPKHLITATGQRVTLRCSPRSGDLSVYWYQQSLDQGLQFLIQYYNGEERAKGNILERFSAQQFPDLHSELNLSSLELGDSALYFCASSSSGQGVGVNTEAFFGQGTRLTVV.

The V and J genes are TRBV4-1 and TRBJ2-7, with TRBD2 matching over 11 bases. Germline lookup yields CDR1 MGHRA and CDR2 YSYEKL. Trimming at V came to 3 bases and at J to 2 bases, leaving 6 bases not matched to a gene. The CDR3 is 16 amino acids. Here the CDR3 reads CASSHQGLAVTYEQYF. The CDR3 region has the DNA TGCGCCAGCAGCCACCAGGGACTAGCGGTAACCTACGAGCAGTACTTC.

This chain uses TRBV2 with TRBJ1-5, with a possible D match to TRBD1 (6 bases). Trimming shortened V by 5 bases and J by 6 bases, and 14 bases separated the two germline ends. The germline V gene has CDR1 SNHLY and CDR2 FYNNEI. The CDR3 contains 14 residues. This CDR3 reads CASSSDSIGQPQHF. CDR3 coding DNA: TGTGCCAGCAGTTCGGACAGCATAGGTCAGCCCCAGCATTTT.

V and J are TRBV5-4 and TRBJ1-4, with TRBD1 matching 10 bases. The germline V gene has CDR1 SGHNT and CDR2 YYREEE (reference sequence). The CDR3 has 14 amino acids. V dropped 4 bases and J dropped 5; count of bases not matched to a gene: 2. The CDR3: CASSPDRGNEKLFF. The CDR3 DNA follows: TGTGCCAGCAGCCCGGACAGGGGGAATGAAAAACTGTTTTTT.